What follows are 23 T cell receptor beta chains derived from one specimen sequenced in a study. Each CDR3 protein is one row after TCRdb ran MiXCR on the 5' RACE reads. The table includes tens of thousands of distinct CDR3 sequences, approximately 20% detected once. The sample was naive CD4+ T cells sorted from a lymph node. The subset: naive CD4+ T cells, CD4+CD45RA+CD25-. These receptors were taken from a female donor with breast cancer.

V usage is TRBV12-3 or TRBV12-4 and J usage is TRBJ1-1; D ambiguous. The CDR3 spans 16 residues. Trimming shortened V by 5 bases and J by 0 bases, and 16 bases separated the two germline ends. CDR3 amino acids: CASSTPLGLVNTEAFF. The DNA of the CDR3 is TGTGCCAGCAGTACCCCCCTCGGGCTGGTGAACACTGAAGCTTTCTTT.

As to this clonotype: This may stem from a read error, because a much larger clone lies one nucleotide away. This CDR3 is missing its conserved last phenylalanine or tryptophan, likely due to a read error. The chain joins TRBV3-1 to TRBJ1-1; D unclear. The germline CDR1 and CDR2 sequences are LGHDT and YNNKEL (reference sequence). The CDR3 sequence is 14 residues long. The germline V and J ends were trimmed by 4 bases and 4 bases, with 13 bases remaining between them. The CDR3: CASSRDGKPTEAFL. The CDR3, as DNA: TGTGCCAGCAGCCGCGACGGCAAACCCACTGAAGCTTTCTTG.

This clonotype was seen more than once but under ten times. V is TRBV5-6 and J is TRBJ1-5; TRBD1 agrees at 9 bases. CDR1 is SGHDT and CDR2 is YYEEEE in the germline V gene. This CDR3 region has 16 residues. The trim removed 3 bases at V and 4 bases at J, leaving 8 bases unmatched. Here the CDR3 DNA reads TGTGCCAGCAGCTACTATGGACAGGGGCGAAATCAGCCCCAGCATTTT. As protein: CASSYYGQGRNQPQHF. The full variable domain, in which reference TRBV5-6 and TRBJ1-5 provide the parts outside the CDR3, is DAGVTQSPTHLIKTRGQQVTLRCSPKSGHDTVSWYQQALGQGPQFIFQYYEEEERQRGNFPDRFSGHQFPNYSSELNVNALLLGDSALYLCASSYYGQGRNQPQHFGDGTRLSIL.

The chain joins TRBV4-3 to TRBJ1-2; TRBD1 matches at 8 bases. Germline-derived CDR1 and CDR2 are LGHNA and YSLEER. The CDR3 runs 17 residues. V gave up 3 bases and J gave up 1 base; unmatched junction bases: 10. The CDR3, as DNA: TGCGCCAGCAGCCAGACGTCCGGGACAGGCGGTAACTATGGCTACACCTTC. Its translation is CASSQTSGTGGNYGYTF.

This clonotype came up once. The V and J genes are TRBV4-3 and TRBJ2-1; D may be TRBD2 (5 bases). The CDR3 contains 14 residues. V was cut by 0 bases and J by 10 bases, with 13 bases left in between. The germline CDR1 and CDR2 sequences are LGHNA and YSLEER. DNA for the CDR3: TGCGCCAGCAGCCAAGATCAAGGGAGCGAAGAGCAGTTCTTC. Its protein product is CASSQDQGSEEQFF.

Notes on this clonotype: Because the CDR3 is missing its conserved closing phenylalanine or tryptophan, this is likely a read error. The chain recombines TRBV7-2 with TRBJ2-3; TRBD2 aligns across 7 bases. The V gene's germline CDR1 is SGHTA and CDR2 FQGNSA. The ends lost 5 bases at V and 1 base at J; junction bases unmatched: 9. The CDR3 has 16 amino acids. The CDR3 coding sequence is TGTGCCAGCAGCCGAGCGGGGCAATACGGCACAGATACGCAGTATCTT. Translated, it gives CASSRAGQYGTDTQYL.

The chain is built from TRBV20-1 and TRBJ1-1; D unclear. This CDR3 has 13 amino acids. Germline loops: CDR1 DFQATT, CDR2 SNEGSKA (reference sequence). V lost 6 bases and J lost 4, with 15 bases in between. As DNA, the CDR3 is TGCAGTGCGAACCCGTCGGGGAGCACTGAAGCTTTCTTT. Protein: CSANPSGSTEAFF.

By sample fraction, this clonotype is medium-sized (0.01 to 0.1%). V is TRBV6-5 and J is TRBJ1-1, with a possible D match to TRBD1 (5 bases). CDR1 and CDR2 (germline): MNHEY, SVGAGI. The CDR3 consists of 12 residues. V was shortened by 6 bases and J by 7 bases, with 12 bases between the two germline ends. DNA of the CDR3: TGTGCCAGCAGCGCCGGGACGAATGAAGCTTTCTTT. Translated: CASSAGTNEAFF.

This clonotype came up many times. The genes are TRBV7-2 and TRBJ1-4; the D is unclear. The CDR3 is 11 residues long. The germline CDR1 and CDR2 sequences are SGHTA and FQGNSA. V dropped 3 bases and J dropped 9 bases, with 5 bases sitting between them. CDR3 in amino acids: CASSFGQKLFF. CDR3 sequence (DNA): TGTGCCAGCAGCTTCGGGCAAAAACTGTTTTTT.

The gene calls are TRBV5-1 and TRBJ1-5; D is undetermined. Per germline, CDR1 SGHRS and CDR2 YFSETQ. The V and J ends lost 4 bases and 5 bases respectively, with 16 bases between them. This CDR3 has 15 residues. For the CDR3, the DNA is TGCGCCAGCAGCCCCCTAGGAGTGGCACATCAGCCCCAGCATTTT. As protein: CASSPLGVAHQPQHF.

This clonotype was detected a few times. This chain uses TRBV5-1 with TRBJ1-1; D possibly corresponds to TRBD1 (5 bases). Trimming shortened V by 3 bases and J by 2 bases, and 8 bases separated the two germline ends. This CDR3 contains 13 residues. Per the germline V gene, CDR1 is SGHRS and CDR2 is YFSETQ. Here the CDR3 reads CASSSDSNTEAFF. CDR3 coding DNA: TGCGCCAGCAGCTCCGACAGTAACACTGAAGCTTTCTTT. Based on the CDR3 plus reference TRBV5-1 and TRBJ1-1, the full variable domain is KAGVTQTPRYLIKTRGQQVTLSCSPISGHRSVSWYQQTPGQGLQFLFEYFSETQRNKGNFPGRFSGRQFSNSRSEMNVSTLELGDSALYLCASSSDSNTEAFFGQGTRLTVV.

This clonotype was seen more than once but under ten times. V gene TRBV5-1 combines with J gene TRBJ2-7, with 7 bases identical to TRBD2. The CDR3 extends over 14 amino acids. Looked up from germline, CDR1 is SGHRS and CDR2 is YFSETQ. The trim removed 7 bases at V and 0 bases at J, leaving 7 bases unmatched. As DNA, the CDR3 is TGCGCCAGCCGAGGACTAGTCTCCTCCTACGAGCAGTACTTC. The encoded protein is CASRGLVSSYEQYF.

This clonotype was counted many times. V and J are TRBV20-1 and TRBJ1-2; no clear D gene. CDR1 and CDR2 (germline): DFQATT, SNEGSKA (reference sequence). The V gene lost 8 bases and the J gene lost 1 base, with 11 bases spanning the gap. This CDR3 spans 12 amino acids. CDR3: CSTPADNYGYTF. CDR3 DNA: TGCAGTACTCCCGCTGATAACTATGGCTACACCTTC.

In the case of this clonotype: This could be a read error, since a much larger clone is one nucleotide away. This chain joins TRBV7-3 and TRBJ2-3; 14 bases line up with TRBD2. The CDR3 has 16 amino acids. Germline values: CDR1 SGHTA, CDR2 FQGTGA. The junction had 6 bases not matched to a gene; V was cut back by 6 bases and J by 4 bases. In nucleotides, the CDR3 is TGTGCCAGCAGTGGGAGGGGACTAGCGGGGGCAGATACGCAGTATTTT. Protein sequence: CASSGRGLAGADTQYF.

This clonotype has more than one count but fewer than ten. CDR3 in DNA: TGTGCCAGCAGTCCAGACAGGGGACGGGACACTGAAGCTTTCTTT. Its protein product is CASSPDRGRDTEAFF. The chain combines TRBV28 with TRBJ1-1; 8 nucleotides agree with TRBD1. The CDR3 is made up of 15 amino acids. Germline CDR1 MDHEN, CDR2 SYDVKM. Trimming at V came to 5 bases and at J to 3 bases, leaving 8 bases not matched to a gene.

The chain is built from TRBV6-2 or TRBV6-3 and TRBJ1-1; no definite D call. Germline V lookup: CDR1 MNHEY, CDR2 SVGEGT. This CDR3 has 14 amino acids. V was trimmed by 6 bases and J by 1 base, leaving 12 bases between them. CDR3 residues: CASRPHAPNTEAFF. The CDR3 nucleotides read TGTGCCAGCAGACCTCACGCTCCGAACACTGAAGCTTTCTTT.

This clonotype was seen repeatedly, ten times or more. The genes are TRBV29-1 and TRBJ2-4; the D gene is possibly TRBD1 (6 bases). The CDR3 consists of 15 residues. Germline V CDR1 and CDR2: SQVTM, ANQGSEA. Trimming removed 4 bases from V and 0 bases from J, with 13 bases in between. The CDR3 here is CSVAWGLLAKNIQYF. The DNA of the CDR3 is TGCAGCGTTGCTTGGGGGCTACTAGCCAAAAACATTCAGTACTTC.

The genes are TRBV7-7 and TRBJ2-1; 9 nucleotides align to TRBD2. In germline, CDR1 is SSHAT, CDR2 FNYEAQ (reference sequence). The CDR3 length is 14 residues. The CDR3 DNA reads as TGTGCTGTGAAGCGGGAGGCCCCATACAATGAGCAGTTCTTC. This encodes CAVKREAPYNEQFF.

In this sample, this clonotype turned up many times. V gene TRBV6-6 combines with J gene TRBJ1-3; TRBD1 agrees at 9 bases. CDR3 length: 14 residues. CDR1 is MNHNY and CDR2 is SVGAGI in the germline V gene (reference sequence). Unmatched junction bases numbered 9, after V lost 11 bases and J lost 4 bases. The CDR3: CAAGGQGFGNTIYF. In DNA form, the CDR3 reads TGTGCCGCGGGAGGACAGGGGTTCGGAAACACCATATATTTT.

This clonotype occurred a few times. The rearrangement joins TRBV7-9 to TRBJ1-4; 8 bases are shared with TRBD1. The CDR3 length is 15 residues. V lost 8 bases and J lost 6; bases outside the gene matches: 11. Germline V gives CDR1 SEHNR, CDR2 FQNEAQ (reference sequence). CDR3 coding DNA: TGTGCCAGCGCCAGATTACAGGGGGGGGATGAAAAACTGTTTTTT. Amino acid sequence: CASARLQGGDEKLFF. Full variable domain (rest looked up from reference TRBV7-9 and TRBJ1-4): DTGVSQNPRHKITKRGQNVTFRCDPISEHNRLYWYRQTLGQGPEFLTYFQNEAQLEKSRLLSDRFSAERPKGSFSTLEIQRTEQGDSAMYLCASARLQGGDEKLFFGSGTQLSVL.

This clonotype was counted between two and nine times. The V gene is TRBV12-3 or TRBV12-4, the J gene TRBJ1-2; 7 positions agree with TRBD1. J gave up 2 bases and V 6 bases, and 3 bases lay outside the gene matches. The CDR3 sequence is 13 residues long. The CDR3 sequence is CASRRQGNYGYTF. In DNA form, the CDR3 reads TGTGCCAGCAGAAGACAGGGCAACTATGGCTACACCTTC.

This clonotype was counted between two and nine times. J is TRBJ2-2 and V is TRBV5-1; 9 bases are shared with TRBD2. CDR3 size: 15 residues. Losses at the gene ends were 7 bases for V and 3 bases for J; bases not matched to a gene: 7. Germline CDR1 reads SGHRS; CDR2 reads YFSETQ. The CDR3 DNA reads as TGCGCCAGCGTCGGCGGGGGGGCCGACACCGGGGAGCTGTTTTTT. As protein: CASVGGGADTGELFF.

The V gene is TRBV5-1, the J gene TRBJ1-2, with D maybe TRBD1 (6 bases). Germline CDR1 SGHRS, CDR2 YFSETQ. Trimming cost V 1 base and J 8 bases, with 15 bases left between them. This CDR3 spans 14 amino acids. In DNA form, the CDR3 reads TGCGCCAGCAGCTTGAGTACGGGGGCGGGAGGCTACACCTTC. Translating it yields CASSLSTGAGGYTF.